This TCR beta chain was recorded in a study of cytomegalovirus exposure and HLA in healthy donors. Study results and limitations: Later on, analysis showed that most CMV-associated TCR beta chains appeared to be HLA-restricted. Reports showed the classifier diagnosing cytomegalovirus status with high specificity and sensitivity. Presence/absence comparisons presumed near-even sequencing depth among donors.

A note on this clone: Its target is unknown.

CDR1 and CDR2 from the germline V gene are SGHVS and FQNEAQ. This CDR3 region has 16 residues. V lost 5 bases to trimming and J lost 1 base, with 15 bases between them. PCR was performed using 60 Vbeta and 13 Jbeta primers. The protocol was immunoSEQ multiplex PCR, while the TCRdb copy is restricted to in-frame clones and leaves out a portion. The sample has roughly 150,000 clones, around 75% seen once; the top ten hold about 3%. The receptor's source is a woman between 50 and 59 years old in good health and CMV-seropositive. This chain connects TRBV7-8 to TRBJ1-5; D not certain. Sample: PBMCs. CDR3 sequence reads: CASSQSGFSSNQPQHF. CDR3 DNA sequence: TGTGCCAGCAGCCAAAGCGGGTTCTCGAGCAATCAGCCCCAGCATTTT.